This is a list of T cell receptor beta chains from one sample in a study of blood T cell repertoires in COVID-19. Here immunoSEQ multiplex PCR was the method, and the copy in TCRdb shows in-frame clones only, minus some. The sample contains 85,000 to 100,000 clones, 90% of which appear only once. The sequencing input was peripheral blood. The receptor source for this set is a man aged 60-69 years with acute or convalescent COVID-19. The CDR3 runs from the conserved cysteine through the conserved F or W. Fields, in order: CDR3 DNA, CDR3 protein, clone size, J gene, D gene, V gene. D genes are given only for firm matches. Some rows mark clone size as missing; the rest say once, few, many or name a class of expanded clone.

cdr3_nt: TGTGCCAGCAGCCAAGGGGCGGGGGGCTCCTACGAGCAGTACTTC
cdr3_aa: CASSQGAGGSYEQYF
clone_size: -
j_call: TRBJ2-7
d_call: TRBD2
v_call: TRBV3-1/TRBV3-2

cdr3_nt: TGCGCCAGCAGTACTACAGGGTACCTCCAAGAGACCCAGTACTTC
cdr3_aa: CASSTTGYLQETQYF
clone_size: -
j_call: TRBJ2-5
d_call: -
v_call: TRBV5-1

cdr3_nt: TGTGCCAGCAGCCACGGGACAGGGACTTGGAATTCACCCCTCCACTTT
cdr3_aa: CASSHGTGTWNSPLHF
clone_size: -
j_call: TRBJ1-6
d_call: TRBD1
v_call: TRBV3-1/TRBV3-2

cdr3_nt: TGCAGCGTTACAGGGGGGACTGAAGCTTTCTTT
cdr3_aa: CSVTGGTEAFF
clone_size: once
j_call: TRBJ1-1
d_call: TRBD1
v_call: TRBV29-1

cdr3_nt: TGTGCCAGCAGCTTCATCGGGTTGACTGAAGCTTTCTTT
cdr3_aa: CASSFIGLTEAFF
clone_size: -
j_call: TRBJ1-1
d_call: -
v_call: TRBV7-9

cdr3_nt: TGTGCCAGCAGCCAAAGAGGCTCTGGAAACACCATATATTTT
cdr3_aa: CASSQRGSGNTIYF
clone_size: -
j_call: TRBJ1-3
d_call: -
v_call: TRBV3-1/TRBV3-2

cdr3_nt: TGTGCCAGCCGCGGACAGGCGGATTCACCCCTCCACTTT
cdr3_aa: CASRGQADSPLHF
clone_size: once
j_call: TRBJ1-6
d_call: TRBD1
v_call: TRBV3-1/TRBV3-2

cdr3_nt: TGTGCCAGCAGTTCCCCGAACAGGGGGAAAGCTTTCTTT
cdr3_aa: CASSSPNRGKAFF
clone_size: -
j_call: TRBJ1-1
d_call: TRBD1
v_call: TRBV12-3/TRBV12-4

cdr3_nt: TGTGCCAGCAAGGGGGCTTACAATGAGCAGTTCTTC
cdr3_aa: CASKGAYNEQFF
clone_size: -
j_call: TRBJ2-1
d_call: TRBD1
v_call: TRBV6-5

cdr3_nt: TGTGCCAGTAGTGCGCGGGACCGCGGCTACACCTTC
cdr3_aa: CASSARDRGYTF
clone_size: -
j_call: TRBJ1-2
d_call: -
v_call: TRBV19

cdr3_nt: TGTGCCATCAGTGAGTCCGGGTTCTTCAATGAAAAACTGTTTTTT
cdr3_aa: CAISESGFFNEKLFF
clone_size: -
j_call: TRBJ1-4
d_call: -
v_call: TRBV10-3